This is a list of T cell receptor beta chains from one sample in a study of graft-versus-host responses after intestinal transplantation. Using immunoSEQ multiplex PCR, the repertoire was profiled, and TCRdb retains in-frame clones only, with some absent. This table holds 35,000 to 45,000 clones, 94% found once. Their target antigens are unknown. The starting material was unstimulated CD4+ T cells sorted from spleen or lymph node cells, obtained before transplant. The receptors shown here come from a human donor who was the organ donor for an intestinal transplant. Each CDR3 is given with its conserved first and last residue. A D gene is named only where the DNA matches it firmly. Not all rows give a size; the values are once, few, many and, for expanded clones, a class.

V gene,D gene,CDR3 length,J gene,clone size,CDR3 DNA,CDR3 protein
TRBV30,-,15,TRBJ1-1,once,TGTGCCTGGAGGGCCGGGACCCTGTGGGGCACTGAAGCTTTCTTT,CAWRAGTLWGTEAFF
TRBV11-3,TRBD2,14,TRBJ2-7,-,TGTGCCACTAAGCGGGGAAGAAGCTCCTACGAGCAGTACTTC,CATKRGRSSYEQYF
TRBV2,-,14,TRBJ1-6,-,TGTGCCAGCAGGGGTGGAGGGGCCCTTTCACCCCTCCACTTT,CASRGGGALSPLHF
TRBV9,TRBD1,14,TRBJ2-7,-,TGTGCCAGCAGCGGGACAGGGATCTCCTACGAGCAGTACTTC,CASSGTGISYEQYF
TRBV9,-,16,TRBJ2-6,once,TGTGCCAGCAGCGTAGGTTTCGGGGCTGGGGCCAACGTCCTGACTTTC,CASSVGFGAGANVLTF
TRBV25-1,TRBD1,16,TRBJ1-5,-,TGTGCCAGCAGTGAAACTTCCCACAGGGGTCATCAGCCCCAGCATTTT,CASSETSHRGHQPQHF
TRBV5-1,TRBD1,14,TRBJ1-1,-,TGCGCCAGCAGCCATACGACAGGGAGGACTGAAGCTTTCTTT,CASSHTTGRTEAFF
TRBV4-2,TRBD2,17,TRBJ2-1,-,TGTGCCAGCAGCCAGGATACTAGCGGGGGAGCCTACAATGAGCAGTTCTTC,CASSQDTSGGAYNEQFF
TRBV4-3,-,14,TRBJ2-5,-,TGCGCCAGCAGCCAAGATCGCGGGTGGGAGACCCAGTACTTC,CASSQDRGWETQYF
TRBV19,TRBD1,14,TRBJ2-1,-,TGTGCCAGTAGTACAGGGGGCGGCTACAATGAGCAGTTCTTC,CASSTGGGYNEQFF
TRBV7-3,-,16,TRBJ2-2,-,TGTGCCAGCAGCTTAACGTTGAAGGGTGGGACCGGGGAGCTGTTTTTT,CASSLTLKGGTGELFF
TRBV7-9,-,16,TRBJ1-2,-,TGTGCCAGCAGCCCACTACGATTACAGGTTAACTATGGCTACACCTTC,CASSPLRLQVNYGYTF
TRBV27,-,15,TRBJ1-1,-,TGTGCCAGCAGTTTATCTTGGCAACAGGGCGCTGAAGCTTTCTTT,CASSLSWQQGAEAFF
TRBV25-1,-,12,TRBJ2-7,-,TGTGCCAGCAGTCCCACAGGGTCTGTGGAGTACTTC,CASSPTGSVEYF
TRBV5-5,TRBD1,15,TRBJ1-2,-,TGTGCCAGCAGCCCCTGGACAGGGGGCGGGTATGGCTACACCTTC,CASSPWTGGGYGYTF
TRBV4-1,-,15,TRBJ2-6,few,TGCGCCAGCAGCCAAGAGGGGGCTGGGGCCAACGTCCTGACTTTC,CASSQEGAGANVLTF
TRBV11-3,TRBD2,17,TRBJ2-2,-,TGTGCCAGCAGCTTATCTGGGCGGACTAGCGTCGCCGGGGAGCTGTTTTTT,CASSLSGRTSVAGELFF
TRBV14,-,12,TRBJ1-1,few,TGTGCCAGCAGACACTTGAACACTGAAGCTTTCTTT,CASRHLNTEAFF
TRBV2,TRBD1,15,TRBJ1-2,-,TGTGCCAGCAGTGTACCGGGACAGGGGATCTATGGCTACACCTTC,CASSVPGQGIYGYTF
TRBV6-5,TRBD1,13,TRBJ1-5,-,TGTGCCAGCAGTGAACGACAGGGGGCATCCCAGCATTTT,CASSERQGASQHF
TRBV4-3,-,16,TRBJ2-7,-,TGCGCCAGCAGCCAAGAATTTTCGGTCAGCTCCTACGAGCAGTACTTC,CASSQEFSVSSYEQYF
TRBV7-3,TRBD2,18,TRBJ2-2,-,TGTGCCAGCAGCTTGAGGCCCCTAGCGGGGGGGGCGATCGGGGAGCTGTTTTTT,CASSLRPLAGGAIGELFF
TRBV11-2,TRBD1,15,TRBJ2-7,once,TGTGCCAGCAGCTCGGGACAGTCGAGCTCCTACGAGCAGTACTTC,CASSSGQSSSYEQYF
TRBV29-1,-,13,TRBJ2-7,-,TGCAGCGTTAAAGGGCGATTTTCCTACGAGCAGTACTTC,CSVKGRFSYEQYF
TRBV28,TRBD1,14,TRBJ2-2,-,TGTGCCAGCAGAAGGACAGGGGTCGGCGGGGAGCTGTTTTTT,CASRRTGVGGELFF
TRBV4-1,-,17,TRBJ2-7,-,TGCGCCAGCAGCCAAGATCGATCGTTCGCGGGGGCCCCCGAGCAGTACTTC,CASSQDRSFAGAPEQYF
TRBV5-5,TRBD1,17,TRBJ1-5,-,TGTGCCAGCAGCTTATCGGGACAGTTAGGTTGGAATCAGCCCCAGCATTTT,CASSLSGQLGWNQPQHF
TRBV11-1,-,14,TRBJ1-2,-,TGTGCCAGCAGCCCGAGGGCCGGTAACTATGGCTACACCTTC,CASSPRAGNYGYTF
TRBV4-1,TRBD1,15,TRBJ1-2,once,TGCGCCAGCAGCCAAGGGGACAGGGGCTATGGTGGCTACACCTTC,CASSQGDRGYGGYTF
TRBV6-1,TRBD1,18,TRBJ1-5,-,TGTGCCAGCAGTGTCCCAGACAGGGAAGGATTTAGCAATCAGCCCCAGCATTTT,CASSVPDREGFSNQPQHF
TRBV6-1,-,15,TRBJ1-3,-,TGTGCCAGCAGTGAAGCGGCCCCAACTGGAAACACCATATATTTT,CASSEAAPTGNTIYF
TRBV6-1,-,11,TRBJ2-2,-,TGTGCCAGCAGGGACTACGGGGAGCTGTTTTTT,CASRDYGELFF
TRBV9,-,14,TRBJ2-3,-,TGTGCCAGCAGCGTAGAGGCAGGAACAGATACGCAGTATTTT,CASSVEAGTDTQYF
TRBV30,-,15,TRBJ1-3,-,TGTGCCTGGAGTGTAGGCCACTCCTCTGGAAACACCATATATTTT,CAWSVGHSSGNTIYF
TRBV6-6,-,15,TRBJ1-5,once,TGTGCCAGCAGTCCCAGGGGCTCGAGCAATCAGCCCCAGCATTTT,CASSPRGSSNQPQHF
TRBV11-2,-,16,TRBJ2-7,-,TGTGCCAGCAGCGACACACTAGGGCGGAGGTCCTACGAGCAGTACTTC,CASSDTLGRRSYEQYF
TRBV7-2,-,14,TRBJ2-1,-,TGTGCCAGCACTGTATCCCGGGATAAGAATGAGCAGTTCTTC,CASTVSRDKNEQFF
TRBV28,-,15,TRBJ1-6,-,TGTGCCAGCAGTTTAGCCAGCGGAGCTGGTTCACCCCTCCACTTT,CASSLASGAGSPLHF
TRBV18,TRBD1,16,TRBJ2-7,-,TGTGCCAGCTCACCACTATCCGGACAGGGATCCTACGAGCAGTACTTC,CASSPLSGQGSYEQYF
TRBV14,-,15,TRBJ1-1,-,TGTGCCAGCAGCCAGCTTGGGGCTGTGAACACTGAAGCTTTCTTT,CASSQLGAVNTEAFF
TRBV27,TRBD2,16,TRBJ2-7,-,TGTGCCAGCAGTTCTCCTAGCGGGAGGACCTCCTACGAGCAGTACTTC,CASSSPSGRTSYEQYF
TRBV18,TRBD1,15,TRBJ2-2,-,TGTGCCAGCTCACCGGTGACACAGGGGACCGGGGAGCTGTTTTTT,CASSPVTQGTGELFF
TRBV6-5,TRBD2,14,TRBJ2-7,-,TGTGCCAGCAGGCGGCGGGGGGGCCGACACGAGCAGTACTTC,CASRRRGGRHEQYF
TRBV9,-,13,TRBJ1-1,-,TGTGCCAGCAGCGTAGACAGGGACACTGAAGCTTTCTTT,CASSVDRDTEAFF